Listed below are T cell receptor beta chains from one sample, sequenced in a study of cytomegalovirus exposure and HLA in healthy donors. TCRdb's table, derived via immunoSEQ multiplex PCR, lists solely in-frame clones and lacks some. This table has 150,000 to 200,000 clones, around 84% appearing once. Sequencing used PBMCs. These TCRs come from a man between 18 and 35 years old in good health and CMV-seropositive. CDR3s include the opening cysteine and the closing phenylalanine or tryptophan. D genes are given only for firm matches. Only part of the rows carry a size: once, few, many, or a class if the clone is expanded.

DNA,CDR3,size,J,D,V
TGTGCCAGCAGCTTAGTGGAGGACTACCCCCAAGAGACCCAGTACTTC,CASSLVEDYPQETQYF,NA,TRBJ2-5,NA,TRBV7-9
TGCGCCAGCAGCCCCACAGGGAGCGGCTATGGCTACACCTTC,CASSPTGSGYGYTF,NA,TRBJ1-2,NA,TRBV5-1
TGTGCCAGCAGTTCCCCGACAGGGGGCTCCTACGAGCAGTACTTC,CASSSPTGGSYEQYF,NA,TRBJ2-7,TRBD1,TRBV27
TGTGCCAGCAGTTCCCTTCCGGGACAGGGCTACGAGCAGTACTTC,CASSSLPGQGYEQYF,NA,TRBJ2-7,TRBD1,TRBV6-5
TGTGCCAGCAGCCCATATGACAGTAGCAATCAGCCCCAGCATTTT,CASSPYDSSNQPQHF,few,TRBJ1-5,NA,TRBV7-2
TGCAGCGTTAAACGGGACTCGTCCTATGGCTACACCTTC,CSVKRDSSYGYTF,NA,TRBJ1-2,NA,TRBV29-1
TGTGCCTGGAATGGGGAGGGGGGCCCGGGGAGAACAGATACGCAGTATTTT,CAWNGEGGPGRTDTQYF,NA,TRBJ2-3,NA,TRBV30
TGTGCCAGCAGGGCGACAGGGTCCCACGAGCAGTACTTC,CASRATGSHEQYF,once,TRBJ2-7,TRBD1,TRBV6-4
TGTGCCAGCAGCTTAGTTGCTGGGGGGGACTATGGCTACACCTTC,CASSLVAGGDYGYTF,NA,TRBJ1-2,NA,TRBV11-2
TGCGCCAGCAGCCAAGATGCCGGTCGGCAGCCCCAGCATTTT,CASSQDAGRQPQHF,NA,TRBJ1-5,NA,TRBV4-1
TGTGCCAGCTCACCTACCCCGGGAGCCCGCGATGAGCAGTTCTTC,CASSPTPGARDEQFF,NA,TRBJ2-1,NA,TRBV18
TGTGCCAGCAGCGTAGACATTAGCAGCACAGATACGCAGTATTTT,CASSVDISSTDTQYF,once,TRBJ2-3,NA,TRBV9
TGTGCCAGAAGCGGGGAGGGATGGGTACAGGGTGAAAATGGCTACACCTTC,CARSGEGWVQGENGYTF,NA,TRBJ1-2,NA,TRBV5-3
TGTGCCAGCAGTTACTCGGCGGGGGACTACGAGCAGTACTTC,CASSYSAGDYEQYF,NA,TRBJ2-7,TRBD2,TRBV6-5